These 8 T cell receptor beta chains originate from one sample sequenced in a study of CD8 T cells in Susac syndrome. Random-hexamer reverse transcription was applied to about 0.45 to 1 ug RNA. TCRdb ran MiXCR on the immunoSEQ multiplex PCR reads and lists one entry per CDR3 protein. This sample has over 120,000 distinct CDR3 sequences, with approximately 95% found just once. Sequenced: CD4+ T cells from PBMCs. All receptors derive from a human donor in good health.

This CDR3 reads CASKGSGNQPQHF. CDR3 nucleotide sequence: TGTGCCAGCAAGGGATCAGGCAATCAGCCCCAGCATTTT. The chain joins TRBV28 to TRBJ1-5, with D hard to call. Trimming cost V 7 bases and J 2 bases, with 9 bases left between them. Germline loops: CDR1 MDHEN, CDR2 SYDVKM. This CDR3 is built from 13 residues.

The rearrangement links TRBV4-2 to TRBJ2-3, with D possibly matching TRBD1 (6 bases). CDR3 size: 17 residues. Looked up from germline, CDR1 is LGHNA and CDR2 is YNFKEQ. The germline V and J ends were trimmed by 4 bases and 3 bases, with 20 bases remaining between them. CDR3: CASSPDPGQSGTDTQYF. The CDR3 DNA sequence: TGTGCCAGCAGCCCAGACCCTGGACAGTCGGGAACAGATACGCAGTATTTT.

This chain links TRBV3-1 with TRBJ2-1; 11 nucleotides match TRBD2. Germline V lookup: CDR1 LGHDT, CDR2 YNNKEL (reference sequence). The CDR3 sequence is 18 residues long. With 0 bases clipped from V and 3 bases from J, the junction kept 7 bases outside the gene matches. The CDR3, as DNA: TGTGCCAGCAGCCAAGATCGGAGAGGGACTAGCGGCTACAATGAGCAGTTCTTC. Translation gives CASSQDRRGTSGYNEQFF.

The chain couples TRBV7-2 to TRBJ2-7, with 12 bases lining up with TRBD2. CDR3 length: 15 amino acids. V shed 6 bases, J shed 5 bases, and the junction held 8 bases outside the gene matches. CDR1 SGHTA and CDR2 FQGNSA come from the germline V gene. CDR3 bases: TGTGCCAGCAGGTCTAGCGGGAGGGCCTACCACGAGCAGTACTTC. It is translated as CASRSSGRAYHEQYF. The variable domain in full, with the rest retrieved from reference TRBV7-2 and TRBJ2-7, is GAGVSQSPSNKVTEKGKDVELRCDPISGHTALYWYRQSLGQGLEFLIYFQGNSAPDKSGLPSDRFSAERTGGSVSTLTIQRTQQEDSAVYLCASRSSGRAYHEQYFGPGTRLTVT.

J is TRBJ2-3 and V is TRBV11-2, with 7 bases aligning to TRBD2. The germline gives CDR1 SGHAT, CDR2 FQNNGV. After removal of 5 bases from V and 2 bases from J, the junction contained 4 bases not matched to a gene. The CDR3 is made up of 14 amino acids. This CDR3 is CASSTGTTTDTQYF. The CDR3 DNA is TGTGCCAGCAGCACCGGGACTACCACAGATACGCAGTATTTT.

V usage is TRBV20-1 and J usage is TRBJ1-1; D is undetermined. Trimming cost V 6 bases and J 0 bases, with 11 bases left between them. CDR3 length: 13 amino acids. Germline loops: CDR1 DFQATT, CDR2 SNEGSKA (reference sequence). The CDR3 region has the DNA TGCAGTGCAATAGACACCTTGAACACTGAAGCTTTCTTT. It yields the protein CSAIDTLNTEAFF.

The chain links TRBV18 to TRBJ2-1, with D uncertain. The V gene lost 0 bases and the J gene lost 3 bases, with 6 bases spanning the gap. In germline, CDR1 is KGHSH, CDR2 LQKENI. CDR3 length: 14 residues. The CDR3 DNA is TGTGCCAGCTCACCACCCTATAGCTACAATGAGCAGTTCTTC. It encodes CASSPPYSYNEQFF.

The chain joins TRBV6-1 to TRBJ2-1; TRBD2 is a possible D gene (5 bases). The CDR3 is made up of 14 amino acids. Germline CDR1 reads MNHNS; CDR2 reads SASEGT. Trimming took off 5 bases at V and 0 bases at J, with 8 bases between the two ends. CDR3 loop: CASSYRDSYNEQFF. In DNA, the CDR3 is TGTGCCAGCAGTTACCGGGACTCCTACAATGAGCAGTTCTTC.